The 22 T cell receptor beta chains given below trace back to one sample, sequenced in a study of T-cell reconstitution after alpha-beta-depleted transplantation in children. The authors prepared the TCRbeta library with unique molecular identifiers. MiXCR was run by TCRdb on the PCR reads, yielding one entry per CDR3 protein. The repertoire holds some 600,000 distinct CDR3 sequences, with roughly 13% as singletons. The sample was PBMCs, mostly from graft donor cells, taken 360 days after TCRalphabeta/CD19-depleted stem cell transplant. Receptors were obtained from a male patient between 10 and 17 years old who had a stem cell transplant for acute myeloid leukemia, so the T cells may come from the graft donor.

The chain links TRBV19 to TRBJ1-1; TRBD1 might be the D (6 bases). V was pared by 3 bases and J by 4 bases, with 15 bases between. From germline, CDR1 is LNHDA and CDR2 SQIVND (reference sequence). CDR3 size: 15 residues. CDR3 protein: CASSIWGRLGTEAFF. CDR3 sequence (DNA): TGTGCCAGTAGTATCTGGGGGCGTCTCGGCACTGAAGCTTTCTTT.

This clonotype occurred many times. The CDR3 region has the DNA TGTGCCAGCAGTGGACAGGGTAATGAAAAACTGTTTTTT. It yields the protein CASSGQGNEKLFF. The genes are TRBV5-5 and TRBJ1-4; 8 positions match TRBD1. The germline gives CDR1 SGHKS, CDR2 YYEKEE (reference sequence). V gave up 5 bases and J gave up 4 bases; unmatched junction bases: 1. The CDR3 spans 13 residues.

This chain connects TRBV14 to TRBJ1-2; D is perhaps TRBD1 (5 bases). CDR3 length equals 19 residues. V shed 4 bases and J shed 6 bases, with 30 bases lying between them. Germline CDR1 reads SGHDN; CDR2 reads FVKESK. CDR3 bases: TGTGCCAGCAGCCCTAACGTGGAATCGCGGGGGACGTTCAGTGATGGCTACACCTTC. It is translated as CASSPNVESRGTFSDGYTF.

The chain is built from TRBV11-2 and TRBJ2-7; no definite D call. V lost 1 base, J lost 4 bases, and 17 bases lay in between. Germline V gene lookup returns CDR1 SGHAT and CDR2 FQNNGV. The CDR3 spans 16 residues. This chain's CDR3 is CASSLGIERVAYEQYF. The DNA of the CDR3 is TGTGCCAGCAGCTTAGGGATCGAAAGGGTGGCTTACGAGCAGTACTTC.

The sample holds a few counts of this clonotype. The genes are TRBV27 and TRBJ2-7, with 9 bases aligning to TRBD1. After removal of 5 bases from V and 5 bases from J, the junction contained 7 bases not matched to a gene. The CDR3 has 14 amino acids. The germline V gene encodes CDR1 MNHEY and CDR2 SMNVEV (reference sequence). DNA of the CDR3: TGTGCCAGCAGTGCCGGGACAGGGTTTGACGAGCAGTACTTC. This translates into CASSAGTGFDEQYF.

This clonotype was picked up many times. The chain employs TRBV24-1 and TRBJ2-1; D is perhaps TRBD1 or TRBD2 (5 bases each). This CDR3 has 13 residues. The ends were cut back, 9 bases at V and 4 bases at J, with 12 bases in the middle. The germline V gene encodes CDR1 KGHDR and CDR2 SFDVKD. Here the CDR3 DNA reads TGTGCCACCGAGGGGAAGTCATACAATGAGCAGTTCTTC. Protein sequence: CATEGKSYNEQFF.

This clonotype was seen a few times. The chain has TRBV7-2 and TRBJ2-5; perhaps TRBD1 as D (6 bases). This CDR3 contains 16 residues. V was cut by 6 bases and J by 5 bases, with 22 bases left in between. CDR1 is SGHTA, CDR2 FQGNSA, per germline. CDR3 region: CASRDTGTPVRETQYF. The CDR3, as DNA: TGTGCCAGCAGGGATACAGGGACCCCTGTTCGGGAGACCCAGTACTTC.

The chain uses TRBV6-1 and TRBJ2-7; D uncertain. Trimming left V 4 bases short and J 3 bases short, with 13 bases between. This CDR3 contains 14 residues. In germline, CDR1 is MNHNS, CDR2 SASEGT. CDR3: CASSGVTFYYEQYF. In nucleotides, the CDR3 is TGTGCCAGCAGTGGGGTGACTTTTTACTACGAGCAGTACTTC.

Only a few counts were recorded for this clonotype. The chain combines TRBV6-1 with TRBJ2-5, with a tentative D call TRBD1 (6 bases). With 5 bases removed from V and 5 bases from J, the gap between germline ends came to 15 bases. This CDR3 comprises 14 residues. CDR1 and CDR2 (germline): MNHNS, SASEGT. The CDR3 nucleotides read TGTGCCAGCAGTCGCAACAGGGCCGGGGAGACCCAGTACTTC. This encodes CASSRNRAGETQYF.

This clonotype was counted many times. The chain links TRBV29-1 to TRBJ2-7; 7 bases are a match to TRBD2. This CDR3 has 13 amino acids. CDR1 is SQVTM and CDR2 is ANQGSEA in the germline V gene. Trimming removed 4 bases from V and 1 base from J; junction bases left unmatched: 4. CDR3 in amino acids: CSVAREVSYEQYF. In DNA, the CDR3 is TGCAGCGTTGCTCGGGAGGTATCCTACGAGCAGTACTTC.

This clonotype was detected a few times. The chain employs TRBV12-3 or TRBV12-4 and TRBJ2-3; D remains unclear. This CDR3 spans 15 amino acids. Trimming removed 3 bases at V and 3 bases at J, with 13 bases between. CDR3 sequence (DNA): TGTGCCAGCAGTTTCACCGACCTGCGGACAGATACGCAGTATTTT. It encodes CASSFTDLRTDTQYF.

The rearrangement links TRBV20-1 to TRBJ2-7; 13 positions agree with TRBD2. The CDR3 runs 14 residues. V shed 5 bases, J shed 4 bases, and the junction held 5 bases outside the gene matches. The germline gives CDR1 DFQATT, CDR2 SNEGSKA (reference sequence). CDR3 protein: CSALGLAGDYEQYF. The CDR3 DNA is TGCAGTGCTCTAGGACTAGCGGGAGATTACGAGCAGTACTTC.

This clonotype appeared a few times. The rearrangement links TRBV5-1 to TRBJ2-7; a possible D gene is TRBD2 (6 bases). V was cut by 4 bases and J by 0 bases, with 14 bases left in between. Germline V gene data show CDR1 as SGHRS and CDR2 as YFSETQ. CDR3 length: 15 residues. The chain's CDR3 is CASSPAGRHSYEQYF. DNA of the CDR3: TGCGCCAGCAGCCCCGCGGGACGGCACTCCTACGAGCAGTACTTC. Full variable domain (remainder filled in from reference TRBV5-1 and TRBJ2-7): KAGVTQTPRYLIKTRGQQVTLSCSPISGHRSVSWYQQTPGQGLQFLFEYFSETQRNKGNFPGRFSGRQFSNSRSEMNVSTLELGDSALYLCASSPAGRHSYEQYFGPGTRLTVT.

This chain connects TRBV20-1 to TRBJ1-1; D perhaps matches TRBD1 (6 bases). The CDR3 is made up of 17 amino acids. V lost 0 bases, J lost 1 base, and 18 bases lay in between. Germline CDR1 and CDR2: DFQATT and SNEGSKA (reference sequence). The CDR3 reads CSARDGGGAGWNTEAFF. CDR3 bases: TGCAGTGCTAGAGACGGCGGGGGCGCGGGGTGGAACACTGAAGCTTTCTTT.

This clonotype was observed a handful of times. CDR3 region: CASTGTSPMGDTQYF. In DNA form, the CDR3 reads TGTGCCAGCACCGGGACTTCTCCCATGGGAGATACGCAGTATTTT. V and J are TRBV28 and TRBJ2-3; tentative D call: TRBD2 (6 bases). Germline CDR1 reads MDHEN; CDR2 reads SYDVKM. With 7 bases removed from V and 5 bases from J, the gap between germline ends came to 19 bases. The CDR3 spans 15 residues. Full variable domain (remainder filled in from reference TRBV28 and TRBJ2-3): DVKVTQSSRYLVKRTGEKVFLECVQDMDHENMFWYRQDPGLGLRLIYFSYDVKMKEKGDIPEGYSVSREKKERFSLILESASTNQTSMYLCASTGTSPMGDTQYFGPGTRLTVL.

V usage is TRBV20-1 and J usage is TRBJ2-2; 9 bases map to TRBD2. Germline-derived CDR1 and CDR2 are DFQATT and SNEGSKA (reference sequence). V trimming: 0 bases; J trimming: 3 bases; junction bases outside the gene matches: 8. This CDR3 is 17 amino acids long. CDR3 nucleotide sequence: TGCAGTGCTAGAGACCCGACTAGCGGAGCCTACACCGGGGAGCTGTTTTTT. Its translation: CSARDPTSGAYTGELFF.

This chain joins TRBV5-1 and TRBJ2-1; 10 bases line up with TRBD2. Germline-derived CDR1 and CDR2 are SGHRS and YFSETQ. CDR3 length: 16 residues. V gave up 3 bases and J gave up 4 bases; unmatched junction bases: 7. The CDR3 is CASSSLLAGIYNEQFF. DNA of the CDR3: TGCGCCAGCAGCTCGTTACTAGCGGGAATTTACAATGAGCAGTTCTTC.

The chain links TRBV29-1 to TRBJ2-7, with 15 bases fitting TRBD2. This CDR3 is built from 13 residues. Unmatched junction bases numbered 1, after V lost 3 bases and J lost 7 bases. Germline CDR1 reads SQVTM; CDR2 reads ANQGSEA. The CDR3 sequence is CSVEGTSGREQYF. CDR3 coding DNA: TGCAGCGTTGAGGGGACTAGCGGGAGGGAGCAGTACTTC.

This clonotype was seen a few times. The chain joins TRBV15 to TRBJ2-1; D gene uncertain. CDR3 length: 15 residues. V was trimmed by 0 bases and J by 4 bases, leaving 10 bases between them. Germline CDR1 reads LNHNV; CDR2 reads YYDKDF (reference sequence). The CDR3 DNA reads TGTGCCACCAGCAGAGACGGCGCCAGATACAATGAGCAGTTCTTC. Its translation: CATSRDGARYNEQFF.

The gene calls are TRBV30 and TRBJ2-2; 8 bases map to TRBD1. Trimming removed 0 bases from V and 6 bases from J; junction bases left unmatched: 6. CDR1 is GTSNPN, CDR2 SVGIG, per germline (reference sequence). The CDR3 consists of 15 residues. CDR3 sequence (DNA): TGTGCCTGGAGTGTCTGGACAGGGCATGCCGGGGAGCTGTTTTTT. As protein: CAWSVWTGHAGELFF.

In this sample, this clonotype turned up a few times. The DNA for the CDR3 is TGCGCCAGCAGCCAAGATTTCTGGGCAGGGGGTTTCAATGAGCAGTTCTTC. Translating it yields CASSQDFWAGGFNEQFF. V is TRBV4-3 and J is TRBJ2-1; 7 nucleotides align to TRBD1. Germline CDR1 LGHNA, CDR2 YSLEER. CDR3 size: 17 residues. The V segment lost 0 bases and the J segment 6 bases; nucleotides outside the gene matches: 11.

In its sample, this clonotype was seen many times. The chain uses TRBV12-3 or TRBV12-4 and TRBJ2-7, with D tentatively TRBD1 (6 bases). V was shortened by 5 bases and J by 1 base, with 15 bases between the two germline ends. CDR3 length: 15 amino acids. CDR3 coding DNA: TGTGCCAGCAGTCCGGATACCGGACAGTCCTACGAGCAGTACTTC. Protein sequence: CASSPDTGQSYEQYF.